This TCR beta chain comes out of a study of blood T cell repertoires in COVID-19. About the study: COVID-19 samples from acute and convalescent phases originated in the United States, Italy and Spain.

Participant ages covered about 18 to 89 years across around 22 US areas. Recovered status in Cohort 3 required two negative PCRs, clearance, or symptom resolution. In the original processing: It was from reference gene primer amplification that nucleated cell counts were estimated. This table comes from immunoSEQ multiplex PCR, and its TCRdb copy is limited to in-frame clones, with some not included. V and J calls and clone size are given by that table; D and trimming were obtained from the DNA. The data contain 450,000 or so clones, roughly 87% of them singletons. CDR3 length equals 13 residues. The V and J ends lost 4 bases and 7 bases respectively, with 8 bases between them.

The TCR sequence derives from a man aged 18 to 30 who had recovered from COVID-19. Specimen: PBMCs or T cells enriched from blood (not recorded which). This chain joins TRBV12-3 or TRBV12-4 and TRBJ1-6; no definite D call. The CDR3 DNA follows: TGTGCCAGCAGTTACAAAAACAATTCACCCCTCCACTTT. Protein: CASSYKNNSPLHF.